One T cell receptor (beta chain) is described in this entry. Its antigen is as yet unknown. Other DNA sequences from this sample encode an identical CDR3 as well. Some 32,000 T cell genomes, or about 190 ng DNA, went into the sorted-subset replicate PCRs. Original methodology: Junction-only immunoSEQ data arrived without quality scores, meaning filtering differed. TCRdb's table, derived via immunoSEQ multiplex PCR, lists solely in-frame clones and lacks some. V and J calls and clone size are given by that table; D and trimming were obtained from the DNA. Of about 2.2 million clones listed, 90% to 95% are singletons. The CDR3 length is 15 residues. Germline V gene lookup returns CDR1 MNHEY and CDR2 SVGAGI. After removal of 0 bases from V and 4 bases from J, the junction contained 5 bases not matched to a gene. The data belong to a study of shared clonotypes between healthy human individuals. Study-level findings and limits: Among several donors, roughly 5.4% of naive CD4 clonotypes were found in common.

Naive CD8 cells lacked CD45RO and underwent positive selection for CCR7, leaving out terminally differentiated effector memory CD45RA+ cells. Only Caucasian adults living in Nashville, Tennessee made up the donor group. The sample taken for sequencing was naive CD8+ T cells from PBMCs. This chain joins TRBV6-5 and TRBJ2-7; 8 bases fit TRBD1. The receptor's source is a man between 18 and 29 years old in good health. Some clones in this sample may be carry-over from other donors' samples. CDR3 protein: CASSYSRTGRYEQYF. The CDR3 nucleotides are TGTGCCAGCAGTTACTCTCGGACAGGGAGGTACGAGCAGTACTTC.